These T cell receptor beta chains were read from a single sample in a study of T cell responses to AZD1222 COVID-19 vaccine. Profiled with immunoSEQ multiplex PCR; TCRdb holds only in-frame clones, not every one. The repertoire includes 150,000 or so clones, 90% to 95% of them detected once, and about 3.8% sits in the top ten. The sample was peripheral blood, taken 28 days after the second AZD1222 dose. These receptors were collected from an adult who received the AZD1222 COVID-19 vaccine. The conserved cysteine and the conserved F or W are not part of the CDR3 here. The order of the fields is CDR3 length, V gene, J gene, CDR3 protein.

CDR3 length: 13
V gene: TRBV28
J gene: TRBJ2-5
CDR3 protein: ASSQAGTGKETQY

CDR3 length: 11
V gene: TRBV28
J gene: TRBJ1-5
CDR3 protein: ASSSQGAQPQH

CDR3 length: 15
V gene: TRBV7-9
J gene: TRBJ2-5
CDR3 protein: ASSFGGRVAYQETQY

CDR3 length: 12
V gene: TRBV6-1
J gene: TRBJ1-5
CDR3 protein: ASSEAGGNQPQH

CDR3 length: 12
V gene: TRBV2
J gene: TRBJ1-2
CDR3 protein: ASSYGTPNYGYT

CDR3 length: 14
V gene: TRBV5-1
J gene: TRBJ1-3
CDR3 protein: ASSLDPNRPGNTIY

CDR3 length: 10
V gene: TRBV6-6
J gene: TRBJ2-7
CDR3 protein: ASSLEPYEQY

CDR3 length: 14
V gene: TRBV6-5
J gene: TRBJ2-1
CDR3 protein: ASSYIDRGTYNEQF

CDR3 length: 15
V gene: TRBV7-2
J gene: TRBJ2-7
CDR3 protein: ASSLALTASGRNEQY

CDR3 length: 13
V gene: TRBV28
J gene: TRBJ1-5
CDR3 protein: ASSPLLGSNQPQH

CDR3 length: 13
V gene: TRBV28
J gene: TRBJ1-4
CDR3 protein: ASSLAGPVGEKLF

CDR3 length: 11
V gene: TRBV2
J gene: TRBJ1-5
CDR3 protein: ASSDGRNQPQH

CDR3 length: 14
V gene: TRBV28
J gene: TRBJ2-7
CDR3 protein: ASSEVYGTVSYEQY

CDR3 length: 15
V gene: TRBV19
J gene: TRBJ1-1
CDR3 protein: ASSTRTGGEWNTEAF

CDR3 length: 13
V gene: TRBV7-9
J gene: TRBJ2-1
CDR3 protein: ASSYDGPSAGEQF

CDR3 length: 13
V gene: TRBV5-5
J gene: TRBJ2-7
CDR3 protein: ASSLDRLLPDEQY

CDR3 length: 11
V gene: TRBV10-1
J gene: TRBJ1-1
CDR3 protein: ASSEGGAGEAF

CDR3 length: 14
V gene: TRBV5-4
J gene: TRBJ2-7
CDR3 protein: ASSPGTSGIRYEQY

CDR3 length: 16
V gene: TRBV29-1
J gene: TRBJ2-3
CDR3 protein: SVAASGLAGFYTDTQY

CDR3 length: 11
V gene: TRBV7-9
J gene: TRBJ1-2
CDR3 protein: ASSFETHYGYT

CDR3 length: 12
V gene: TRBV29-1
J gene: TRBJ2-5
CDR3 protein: SVDRSGIKETQY

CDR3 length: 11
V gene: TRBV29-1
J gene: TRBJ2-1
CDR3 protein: SVGTGQYNEQF

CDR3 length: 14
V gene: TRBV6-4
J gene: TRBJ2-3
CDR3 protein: ASSDSGQGDVDTQY